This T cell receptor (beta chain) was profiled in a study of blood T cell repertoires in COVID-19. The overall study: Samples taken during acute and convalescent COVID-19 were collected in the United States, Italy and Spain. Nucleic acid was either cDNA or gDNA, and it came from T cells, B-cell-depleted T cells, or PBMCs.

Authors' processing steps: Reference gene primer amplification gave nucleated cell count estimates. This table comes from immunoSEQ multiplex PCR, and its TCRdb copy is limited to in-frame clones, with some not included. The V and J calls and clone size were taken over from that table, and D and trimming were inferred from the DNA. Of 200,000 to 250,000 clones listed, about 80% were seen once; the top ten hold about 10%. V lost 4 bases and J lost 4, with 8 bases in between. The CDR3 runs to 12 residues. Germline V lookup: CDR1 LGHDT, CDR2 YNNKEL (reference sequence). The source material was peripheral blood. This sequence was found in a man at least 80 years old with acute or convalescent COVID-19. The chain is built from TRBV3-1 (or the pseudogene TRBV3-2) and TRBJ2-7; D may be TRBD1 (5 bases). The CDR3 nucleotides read TGTGCCAGCAGCCCCGACAGATACGAGCAGTACTTC. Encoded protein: CASSPDRYEQYF.